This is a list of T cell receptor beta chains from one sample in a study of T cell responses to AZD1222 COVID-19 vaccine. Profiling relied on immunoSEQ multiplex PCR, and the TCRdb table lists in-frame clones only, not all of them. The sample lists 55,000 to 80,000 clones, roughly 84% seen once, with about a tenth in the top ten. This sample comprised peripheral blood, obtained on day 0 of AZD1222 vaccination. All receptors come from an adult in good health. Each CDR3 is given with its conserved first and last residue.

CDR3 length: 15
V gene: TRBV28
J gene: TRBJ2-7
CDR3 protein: CASSLVGFDSYEQYF

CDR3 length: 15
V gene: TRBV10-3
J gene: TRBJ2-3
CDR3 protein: CAISSTSGATDTQYF

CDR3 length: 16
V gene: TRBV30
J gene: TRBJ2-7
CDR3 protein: CAWSVLSGTGFYEQYF

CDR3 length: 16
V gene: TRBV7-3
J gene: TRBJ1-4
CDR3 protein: CASSLLPRGTNEKLFF

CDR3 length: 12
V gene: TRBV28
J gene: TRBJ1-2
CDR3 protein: CASTGFPYGYTF

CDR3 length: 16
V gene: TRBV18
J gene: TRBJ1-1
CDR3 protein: CASSPNEGGANTEAFF

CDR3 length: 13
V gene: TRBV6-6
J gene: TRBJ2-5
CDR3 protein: CASRDSAEETQYF

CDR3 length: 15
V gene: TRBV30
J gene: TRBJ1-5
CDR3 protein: CAWSVDVLGNQPQHF

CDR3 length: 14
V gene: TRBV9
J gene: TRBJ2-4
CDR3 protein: CASSVGLAKNIQYF

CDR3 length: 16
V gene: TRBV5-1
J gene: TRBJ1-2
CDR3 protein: CASSLGGTGDFYGYTF

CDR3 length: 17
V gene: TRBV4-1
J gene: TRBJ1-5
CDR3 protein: CASSQDLGAGGRKPQHF

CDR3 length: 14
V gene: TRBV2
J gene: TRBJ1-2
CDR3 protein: CASIADRGQGGYTF

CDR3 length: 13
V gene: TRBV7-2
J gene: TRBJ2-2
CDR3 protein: CASSLARSGELFF

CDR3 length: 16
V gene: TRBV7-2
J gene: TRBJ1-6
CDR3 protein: CASSKRDPGSNSPLHF

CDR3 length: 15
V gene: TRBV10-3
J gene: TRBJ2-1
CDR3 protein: CAITGGPTSYNEQFF

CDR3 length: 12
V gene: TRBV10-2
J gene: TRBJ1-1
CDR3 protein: CASSESRHEAFF

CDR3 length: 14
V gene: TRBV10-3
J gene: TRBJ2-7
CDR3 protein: CAISGAGVGYEQYF

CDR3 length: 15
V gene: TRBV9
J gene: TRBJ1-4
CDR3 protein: CASSPWTGVNEKLFF

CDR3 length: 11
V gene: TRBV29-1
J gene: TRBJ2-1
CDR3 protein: CSPRQGNEQFF

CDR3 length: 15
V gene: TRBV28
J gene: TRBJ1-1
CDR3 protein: CASSGTGRRYGEAFF

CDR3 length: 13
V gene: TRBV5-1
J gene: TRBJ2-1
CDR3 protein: CASRLAGRGEQFF

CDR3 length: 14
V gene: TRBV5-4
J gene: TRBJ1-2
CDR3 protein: CASSPRTGGDGYTF

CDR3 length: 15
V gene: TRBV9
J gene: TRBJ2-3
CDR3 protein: CASSAGAVASDTQYF

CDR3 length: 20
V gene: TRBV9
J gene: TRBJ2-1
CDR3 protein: CASSVEEGLAGGPGPNEQFF

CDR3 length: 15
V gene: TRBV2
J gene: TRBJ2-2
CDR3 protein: CASSESLGRAGELFF

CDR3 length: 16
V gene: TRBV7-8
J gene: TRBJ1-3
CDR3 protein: CASTSYQQAGGNTIYF

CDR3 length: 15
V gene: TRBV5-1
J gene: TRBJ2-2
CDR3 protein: CASSFQGARTGELFF

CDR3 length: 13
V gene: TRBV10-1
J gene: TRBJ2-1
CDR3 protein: CASSESQGYEQFF

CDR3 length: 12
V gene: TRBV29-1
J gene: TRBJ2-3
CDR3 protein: CSVLTDSDTQYF

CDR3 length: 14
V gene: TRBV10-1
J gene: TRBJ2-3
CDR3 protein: CASSEGWSTDTQYF

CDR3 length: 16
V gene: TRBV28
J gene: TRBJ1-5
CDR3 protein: CASRDRGLRGNQPQHF

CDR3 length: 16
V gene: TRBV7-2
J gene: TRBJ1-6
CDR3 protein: CASRGPGSSYNSPLHF

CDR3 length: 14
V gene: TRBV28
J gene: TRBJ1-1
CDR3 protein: CASSTQGPNTEAFF

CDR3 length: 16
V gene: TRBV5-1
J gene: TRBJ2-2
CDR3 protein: CASSPHGGADVGELFF

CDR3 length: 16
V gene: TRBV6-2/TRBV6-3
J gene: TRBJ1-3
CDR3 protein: CASSRDGGYSGNTIYF

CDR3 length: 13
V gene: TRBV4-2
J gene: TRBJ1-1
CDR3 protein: CASREGVNTEAFF

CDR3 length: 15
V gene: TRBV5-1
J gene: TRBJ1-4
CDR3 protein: CASSLGGTENEKLFF

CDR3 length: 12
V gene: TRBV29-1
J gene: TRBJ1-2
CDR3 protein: CSVMGGDYGYTF

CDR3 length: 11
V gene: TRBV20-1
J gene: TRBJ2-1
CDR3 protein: CSGGSYNEQFF

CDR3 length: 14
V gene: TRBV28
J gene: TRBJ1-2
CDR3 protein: CASSSGQFNYGYTF

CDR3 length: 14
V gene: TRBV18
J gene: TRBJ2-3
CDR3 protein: CASSPGLAGYTQYF

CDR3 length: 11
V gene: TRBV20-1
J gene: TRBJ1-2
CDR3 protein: CSARPNYGYTF

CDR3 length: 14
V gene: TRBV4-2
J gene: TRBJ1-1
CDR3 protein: CASSQDTANTEAFF

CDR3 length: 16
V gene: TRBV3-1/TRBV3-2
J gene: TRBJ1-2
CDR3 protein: CASSQWGLTGNSGYTF

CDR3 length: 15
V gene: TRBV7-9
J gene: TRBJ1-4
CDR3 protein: CASSFGRPSNEKLFF

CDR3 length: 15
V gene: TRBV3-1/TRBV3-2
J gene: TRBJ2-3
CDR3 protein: CASSGGWGSGDTQYF

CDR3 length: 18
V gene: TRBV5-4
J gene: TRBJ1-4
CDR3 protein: CASSLRQGGGSSNEKLFF

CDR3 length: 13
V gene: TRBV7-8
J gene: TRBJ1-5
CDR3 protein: CASSPYAVWPQHF

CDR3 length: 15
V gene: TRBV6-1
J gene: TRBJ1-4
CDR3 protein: CASSEKQSPREKLFF

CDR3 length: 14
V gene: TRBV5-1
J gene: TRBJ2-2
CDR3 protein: CASSKGTTAGELFF

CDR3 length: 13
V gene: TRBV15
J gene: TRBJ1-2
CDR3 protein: CATSRDLTYGYTF

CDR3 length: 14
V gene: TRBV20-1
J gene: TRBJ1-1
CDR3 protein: CSASRQARGTEAFF

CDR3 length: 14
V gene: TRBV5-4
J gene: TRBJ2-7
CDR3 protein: CASSFRSYSYEQYF

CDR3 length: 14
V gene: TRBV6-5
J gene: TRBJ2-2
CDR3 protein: CASRLGGATGELFF